The sequence of this TCR beta chain was determined in a study of beta chain features in type 1 diabetes. The entirety of the isolated RNA underwent reverse transcription, so expressed TCRB transcripts were sequenced. Assay used: immunoSEQ multiplex PCR; TCRdb lists only in-frame clones, some missing. In the table there are about 360,000 clones, around 12% of which are singletons. This clone was detected only a few times. Its matching antigen is unknown. The CDR3 extends over 16 amino acids. The V gene lost 6 bases and the J gene lost 2 bases, with 14 bases spanning the gap. The germline CDR1 and CDR2 sequences are LNHDA and SQIVND (reference sequence). Study observations and caveats: Across patients, naive, central memory and Treg TCRB repertoires exhibited apparently greater similarity than was observed across healthy donors. Across all four CD4+ subsets, people with type 1 diabetes showed modestly shorter TCRB CDR3s.

This chain links TRBV19 with TRBJ2-6; D perhaps matches TRBD2 (6 bases). The TCR originated in a woman aged 18-29 years with type 1 diabetes. Sequencing was performed on naive CD4+ T cells from blood. The CDR3 DNA reads TGTGCCAGTAGGTTGCCCGGGGGTACTGGGGCCAACGTCCTGACTTTC. Amino acids: CASRLPGGTGANVLTF. Variable domain in full (rest from reference TRBV19 and TRBJ2-6): DGGITQSPKYLFRKEGQNVTLSCEQNLNHDAMYWYRQDPGQGLRLIYYSQIVNDFQKGDIAEGYSVSREKKESFPLTVTSAQKNPTAFYLCASRLPGGTGANVLTFGAGSRLTVL.